The present entry profiles one T cell receptor (beta chain) with its context. Its antigen is not known. The data belong to a study of T cell repertoires in cytomegalovirus infection. One entry per CDR3 protein, called by TCRdb with MiXCR from the reads. The data hold 650,000 to 850,000 distinct CDR3 sequences, with around 29% observed a single time. V was clipped by 5 bases and J by 4 bases, with 11 bases between them. The germline gives CDR1 MNHEY, CDR2 SVGEGT. The CDR3 has 13 residues. The gene calls are TRBV6-2 or TRBV6-3 and TRBJ1-1; D remains ambiguous. Sequenced here: cultured CD8+ T cells from PBMCs, sampled from culture after CMV antigen stimulation. This receptor was obtained from a human donor in good health (CMV status not recorded). Some clones in this sample may be carry-over from other donors' samples. CDR3 bases: TGTGCCAGCAGTATCTCCCTGTTCACTGAAGCTTTCTTT. It is translated as CASSISLFTEAFF.